This TCR beta chain emerged from a study of blood T cell repertoires in COVID-19. Study details: Specimens from acute and convalescent COVID-19 originated in the United States, Italy and Spain. T cells, B-cell-depleted T cells, or PBMCs supplied cDNA or gDNA.

How the authors handled the data: Amplification from reference gene primers served as the basis for estimated nucleated cell counts. Method: immunoSEQ multiplex PCR; TCRdb's copy keeps in-frame clones and lacks some. V, J and clone size are those of that table, while D and trimming were read from the DNA. The sample shows fewer than 200,000 clones, 83% of them seen only once. This clone has more than one count but fewer than ten. Germline CDR1 SGHRS, CDR2 YFSETQ. The CDR3 has 15 residues. Trimming removed 5 bases from V and 2 bases from J; junction bases left unmatched: 8. Participants were aged roughly 18 to 89 years from around 24 US areas.

This TCR came from a woman aged 50 to 65 who had recovered from COVID-19. The chain is built from TRBV5-1 and TRBJ1-2, with 8 bases that match TRBD1. The sample consisted of PBMCs or T cells enriched from blood (not recorded which). The CDR3 DNA sequence: TGCGCCAGCAGATACGGGACAGGAGCGAACTATGGCTACACCTTC. It specifies CASRYGTGANYGYTF.